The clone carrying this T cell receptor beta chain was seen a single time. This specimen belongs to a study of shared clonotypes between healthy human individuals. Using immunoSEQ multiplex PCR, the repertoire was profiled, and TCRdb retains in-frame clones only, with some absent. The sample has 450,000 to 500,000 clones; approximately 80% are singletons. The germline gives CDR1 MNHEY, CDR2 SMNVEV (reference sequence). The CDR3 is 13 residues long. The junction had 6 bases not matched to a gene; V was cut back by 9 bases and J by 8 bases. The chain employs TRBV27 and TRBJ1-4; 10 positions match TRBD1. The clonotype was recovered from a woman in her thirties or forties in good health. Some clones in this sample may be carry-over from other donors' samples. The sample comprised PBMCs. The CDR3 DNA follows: TGTGCCAGTAACGGGACAGGGGACGAAAAACTGTTTTTT. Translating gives CASNGTGDEKLFF.